Listed below are T cell receptor beta chains from one sample, sequenced in a study of breast tumors, draining lymph nodes, adjacent tissues. TCRdb ran MiXCR on the multiplex PCR reads and lists one entry per CDR3 protein. Altogether approximately 230,000 distinct CDR3 sequences are present, less than 35% being singletons, with the ten largest covering roughly 3.5%. The sequenced sample was axillary lymph node tissue. These receptors came from a female donor with breast cancer. Some clones in this sample may be carry-over from other donors' samples. The CDR3 runs from the conserved cysteine through the conserved F or W. The D gene is left open where the match is weak. Not all rows give a size; the values are once, few, many and, for expanded clones, a class.

CDR3 DNA | CDR3 protein | clone size | J gene | V gene | CDR3 length | D gene
TGTGCCAGTAGGAGACAGGGTGTCGACACCGGGGAGCTGTTTTTT | CASRRQGVDTGELFF | many | TRBJ2-2 | TRBV19 | 15 | TRBD1
TGTGCCAGTAGTATAGTGGGGGGCAGAGGCAATCAGCCCCAGCATTTT | CASSIVGGRGNQPQHF | many | TRBJ1-5 | TRBV19 | 16 | NA
TGTGCCAGCAGAGATGGGTCGGGACTAGCTAGGGAGACCCAGTACTTC | CASRDGSGLARETQYF | many | TRBJ2-5 | TRBV12-3/TRBV12-4 | 16 | TRBD2
TGTGCCAGCAGTTACGGGGCTGAGACCCAGTACTTC | CASSYGAETQYF | many | TRBJ2-5 | TRBV6-6 | 12 | NA
TGTGCCAGCAGCTTAGTGCAGGGGTGGCAAGAGACCCAGTACTTC | CASSLVQGWQETQYF | many | TRBJ2-5 | TRBV11-2 | 15 | NA
TGTGCCAGCAGTTTAGACAGCCGAGAGAATCAGCCCCAGCATTTT | CASSLDSRENQPQHF | many | TRBJ1-5 | TRBV2 | 15 | NA
TGTGCCAGCAGCTACAGTGCGGGCCCCATCTCCTACGAGCAGTACTTC | CASSYSAGPISYEQYF | many | TRBJ2-7 | TRBV3-1 | 16 | NA
TGTGCCAGCAGCCAAGAATTATGGGGGGAAGGCACCGGGGAGCTGTTTTTT | CASSQELWGEGTGELFF | many | TRBJ2-2 | TRBV14 | 17 | NA
TGTGCCAGCACCCCGATTTTGACAGGGAACCAAGAGACCCAGTACTTC | CASTPILTGNQETQYF | many | TRBJ2-5 | TRBV2 | 16 | TRBD1
TGCAGTGCTAGACCTGGGACTAGCGGAGCCTACGAGCAGTACTTC | CSARPGTSGAYEQYF | many | TRBJ2-7 | TRBV20-1 | 15 | TRBD2
TGTGCCAGTAGTAGGGGACTAGCGGGAGTAAACACCGGGGAGCTGTTTTTT | CASSRGLAGVNTGELFF | many | TRBJ2-2 | TRBV19 | 17 | TRBD2
TGCGCCAGCAGCCAAGAAAGGCAGGGGGCGGGAAACACCATATATTTT | CASSQERQGAGNTIYF | many | TRBJ1-3 | TRBV4-1 | 16 | TRBD1
TGTGCCATCAGTGAGCAGCCGAATGTGGCCAACGTCCTGACTTTC | CAISEQPNVANVLTF | NA | TRBJ2-6 | TRBV6-6 | 15 | NA
TGTGCCAGCGACCTAGCGCTTAATGAGCAGTTCTTC | CASDLALNEQFF | NA | TRBJ2-1 | TRBV6-1 | 12 | NA
TGTGCCAGCAGCTTAGATATCGGGGGGTGGGACGCGAACACCGGGGAGCTGTTTTTT | CASSLDIGGWDANTGELFF | many | TRBJ2-2 | TRBV7-2 | 19 | TRBD2
TGCGCCAGCAGCCAAATGGACAGGGGAGGTGAGACCCAGTACTTC | CASSQMDRGGETQYF | NA | TRBJ2-5 | TRBV4-1 | 15 | TRBD1
TGTGCCAGCAGCCAGGGGGGAGGGTATTCACCCCTCCACTTT | CASSQGGGYSPLHF | many | TRBJ1-6 | TRBV28 | 14 | TRBD1
TGTGCCAGCAACCTGAAGTTGTCAGGGGGAAACAGAAGCAATCAGCCCCAGCATTTT | CASNLKLSGGNRSNQPQHF | NA | TRBJ1-5 | TRBV6-1 | 19 | TRBD1
TGTGCCAGCAGGGGGTCGGAAGGGACCCAGTACTTC | CASRGSEGTQYF | NA | TRBJ2-5 | TRBV6-6 | 12 | NA
TGTGCCACGGGGGGACAGGGTCAGCCCCAGCATTTT | CATGGQGQPQHF | once | TRBJ1-5 | TRBV15 | 12 | TRBD1
TGCGCCAGCAGCTTGGCCTGGAGCTCTGGAAACACCATATATTTT | CASSLAWSSGNTIYF | many | TRBJ1-3 | TRBV5-1 | 15 | NA
TGCAGCGTTGAAGAGGGCAGTAACACTGAAGCTTTCTTT | CSVEEGSNTEAFF | few | TRBJ1-1 | TRBV29-1 | 13 | NA
TGTGCTAGCAGCTTATTCCCCCCACGTTATAGCTCCTACGGGCAGTACTTC | CASSLFPPRYSSYGQYF | NA | TRBJ2-7 | TRBV7-7 | 17 | NA
TGTGCCAGCAGTCCCAGGGAAACCGGGGAGCTGTTTTTT | CASSPRETGELFF | few | TRBJ2-2 | TRBV6-1 | 13 | NA
TGTGCCAGCAGTCAACGTGCAGGGGGCTCCGGGGAGCTGTTTTTT | CASSQRAGGSGELFF | NA | TRBJ2-2 | TRBV6-1 | 15 | TRBD1
TGTGCCACCAGTGATTTGGAACTAGGCACAGATACGCAGTATTTT | CATSDLELGTDTQYF | many | TRBJ2-3 | TRBV24-1 | 15 | NA
TGTGCCATCAGCGGGACAGCGAATTCACCCCTCCACTTT | CAISGTANSPLHF | NA | TRBJ1-6 | TRBV10-3 | 13 | TRBD1
TGTGCCAGCAGTATCCGGGACTCAGCCTACGAGCAGTACTTC | CASSIRDSAYEQYF | many | TRBJ2-7 | TRBV12-3/TRBV12-4 | 14 | NA
TGCGCCAGCAGCTTGGATCGGGGCGGAGGGGATACGCAGTATTTT | CASSLDRGGGDTQYF | many | TRBJ2-3 | TRBV5-1 | 15 | NA